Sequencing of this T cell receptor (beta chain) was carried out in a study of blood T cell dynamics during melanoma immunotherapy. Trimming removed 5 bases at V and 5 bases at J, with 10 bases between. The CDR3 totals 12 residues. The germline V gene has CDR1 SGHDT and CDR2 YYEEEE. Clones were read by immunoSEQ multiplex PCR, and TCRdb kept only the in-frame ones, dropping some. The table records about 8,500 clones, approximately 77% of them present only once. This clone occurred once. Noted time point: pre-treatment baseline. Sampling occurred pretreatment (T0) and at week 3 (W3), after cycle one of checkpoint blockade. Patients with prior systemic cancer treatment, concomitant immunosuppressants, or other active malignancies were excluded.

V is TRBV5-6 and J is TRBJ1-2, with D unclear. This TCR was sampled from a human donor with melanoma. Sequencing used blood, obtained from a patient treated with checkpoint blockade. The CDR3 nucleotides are TGTGCCAGCAGTCCGGGCGCGTATGGCTACACCTTC. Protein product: CASSPGAYGYTF.